A single sample is the source of the 2 T cell receptor beta chains below, sequenced in a study of identical twins. MiXCR, applied by TCRdb to the 5' RACE reads, yields one record per CDR3 protein. The profile shows about 530,000 distinct CDR3 sequences, approximately 20% of them singletons. The same specimen was also included in a second study, on yellow fever vaccine responses in identical twins.

The source material was CD4+ T cells sorted from blood. The receptors here all came from a woman under 30 in good health.

The table lists this clonotype with a few counts. V gene TRBV5-1 combines with J gene TRBJ2-7; 16 bases line up with TRBD2. Germline V CDR1 and CDR2: SGHRS, YFSETQ. CDR3 length equals 18 residues. The V and J ends lost 4 bases and 6 bases, in that order; junction bases with no gene match: 13. CDR3 sequence: CASSPGGLAGGRIFEQYF. The DNA of the CDR3 is TGCGCCAGCAGCCCTGGGGGACTAGCGGGAGGGCGTATCTTCGAGCAGTACTTC. The full variable domain, completed using reference TRBV5-1 and TRBJ2-7, is KAGVTQTPRYLIKTRGQQVTLSCSPISGHRSVSWYQQTPGQGLQFLFEYFSETQRNKGNFPGRFSGRQFSNSRSEMNVSTLELGDSALYLCASSPGGLAGGRIFEQYFGPGTRLTVT.

This clonotype showed up just a few times. The chain is built from TRBV29-1 and TRBJ1-1, with 8 bases aligning to TRBD1. J lost 5 bases, V lost 3 bases, and 8 bases had no gene match. This CDR3 is built from 14 residues. The germline V gene encodes CDR1 SQVTM and CDR2 ANQGSEA. In nucleotides, the CDR3 is TGCAGCGTTGAGTCCGGACAGGGAATAACTGAAGCTTTCTTT. Translated, it gives CSVESGQGITEAFF.